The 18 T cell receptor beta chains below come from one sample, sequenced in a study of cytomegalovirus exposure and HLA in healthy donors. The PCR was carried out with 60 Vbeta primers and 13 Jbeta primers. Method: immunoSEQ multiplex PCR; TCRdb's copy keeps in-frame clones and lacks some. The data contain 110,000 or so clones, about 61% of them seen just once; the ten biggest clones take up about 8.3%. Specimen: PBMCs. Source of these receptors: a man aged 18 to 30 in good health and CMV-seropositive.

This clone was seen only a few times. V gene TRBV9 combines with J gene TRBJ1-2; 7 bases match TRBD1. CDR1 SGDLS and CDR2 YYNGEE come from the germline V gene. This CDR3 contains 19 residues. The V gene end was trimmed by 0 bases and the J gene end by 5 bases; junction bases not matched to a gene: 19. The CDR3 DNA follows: TGTGCCAGCAGCGTAGTCCAACCGCGACAGCGAGGGGGCGATTATGGCTACACCTTC. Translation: CASSVVQPRQRGGDYGYTF. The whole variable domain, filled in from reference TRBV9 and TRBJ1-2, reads DSGVTQTPKHLITATGQRVTLRCSPRSGDLSVYWYQQSLDQGLQFLIQYYNGEERAKGNILERFSAQQFPDLHSELNLSSLELGDSALYFCASSVVQPRQRGGDYGYTFGSGTRLTVV.

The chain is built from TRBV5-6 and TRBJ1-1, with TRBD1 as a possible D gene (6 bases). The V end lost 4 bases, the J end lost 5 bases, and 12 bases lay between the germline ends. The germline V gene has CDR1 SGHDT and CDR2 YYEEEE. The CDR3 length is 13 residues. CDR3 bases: TGTGCCAGCAGCCCAGGGGCACGGACTGAAGCTTTCTTT. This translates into CASSPGARTEAFF.

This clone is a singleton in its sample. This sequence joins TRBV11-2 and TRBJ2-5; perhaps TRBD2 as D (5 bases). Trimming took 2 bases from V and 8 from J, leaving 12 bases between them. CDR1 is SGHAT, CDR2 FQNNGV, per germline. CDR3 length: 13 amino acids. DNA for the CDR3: TGTGCCAGCAGCTTAAGTCCAGCGGACACCCAGTACTTC. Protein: CASSLSPADTQYF.

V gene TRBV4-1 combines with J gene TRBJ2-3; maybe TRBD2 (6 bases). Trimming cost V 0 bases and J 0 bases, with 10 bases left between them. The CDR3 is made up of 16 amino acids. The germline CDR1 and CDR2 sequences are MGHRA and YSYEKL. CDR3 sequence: CASSQEAGTSTDTQYF. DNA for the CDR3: TGCGCCAGCAGCCAAGAGGCTGGGACTAGCACAGATACGCAGTATTTT.

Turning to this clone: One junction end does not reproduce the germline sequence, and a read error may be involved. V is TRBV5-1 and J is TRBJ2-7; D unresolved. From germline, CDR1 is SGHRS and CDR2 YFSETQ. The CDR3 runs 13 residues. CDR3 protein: CASKRDDSYEQHF. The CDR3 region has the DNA TGCGCCAGCAAGAGAGACGACTCCTACGAGCAGCACTTC.

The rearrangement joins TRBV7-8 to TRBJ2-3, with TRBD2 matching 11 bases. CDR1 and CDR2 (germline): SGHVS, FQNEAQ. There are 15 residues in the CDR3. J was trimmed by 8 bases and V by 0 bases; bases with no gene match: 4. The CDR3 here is CASSLATSGVGTQYF. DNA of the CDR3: TGTGCCAGCAGCTTAGCGACTAGCGGGGTGGGTACGCAGTATTTT.

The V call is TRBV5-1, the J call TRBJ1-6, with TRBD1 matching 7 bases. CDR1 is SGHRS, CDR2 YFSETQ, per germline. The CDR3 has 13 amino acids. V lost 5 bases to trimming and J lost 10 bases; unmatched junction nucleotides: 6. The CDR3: CASRDREESPLHF. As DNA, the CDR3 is TGCGCCAGCAGAGACAGGGAGGAATCACCCCTCCACTTT.

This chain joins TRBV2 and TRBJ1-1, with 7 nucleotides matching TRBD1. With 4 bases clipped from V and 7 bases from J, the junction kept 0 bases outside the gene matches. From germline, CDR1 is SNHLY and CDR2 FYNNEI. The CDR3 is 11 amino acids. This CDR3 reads CASSGQGEAFF. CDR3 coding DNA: TGTGCCAGCAGTGGACAGGGTGAAGCTTTCTTT.

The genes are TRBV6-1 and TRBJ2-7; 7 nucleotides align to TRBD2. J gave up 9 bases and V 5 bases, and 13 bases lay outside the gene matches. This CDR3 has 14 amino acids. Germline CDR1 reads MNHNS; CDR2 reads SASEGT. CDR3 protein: CASSTGTPGGGQYV. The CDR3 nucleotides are TGTGCCAGCAGTACCGGGACTCCAGGCGGGGGGCAGTACGTC.

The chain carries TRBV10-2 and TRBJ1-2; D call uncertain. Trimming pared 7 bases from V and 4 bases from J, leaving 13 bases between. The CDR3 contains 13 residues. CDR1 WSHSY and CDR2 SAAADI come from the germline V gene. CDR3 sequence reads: CASKSQSSYGYTF. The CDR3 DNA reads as TGCGCCAGCAAGTCACAGAGTAGCTATGGCTACACCTTC.

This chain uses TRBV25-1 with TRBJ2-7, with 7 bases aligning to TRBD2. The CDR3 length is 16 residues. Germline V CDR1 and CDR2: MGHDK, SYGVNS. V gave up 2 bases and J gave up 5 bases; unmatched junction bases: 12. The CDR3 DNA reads TGTGCCAGCAGTGAAGTGCGGACTAGGTATGCAGACGAGCAGTACTTC. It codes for CASSEVRTRYADEQYF.

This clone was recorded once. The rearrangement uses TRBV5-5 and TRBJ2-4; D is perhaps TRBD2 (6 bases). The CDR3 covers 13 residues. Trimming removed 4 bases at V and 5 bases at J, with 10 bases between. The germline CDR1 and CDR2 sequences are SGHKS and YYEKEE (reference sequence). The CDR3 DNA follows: TGTGCCAGCAGCCAGGAGGGCGAAAACATTCAGTACTTC. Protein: CASSQEGENIQYF.

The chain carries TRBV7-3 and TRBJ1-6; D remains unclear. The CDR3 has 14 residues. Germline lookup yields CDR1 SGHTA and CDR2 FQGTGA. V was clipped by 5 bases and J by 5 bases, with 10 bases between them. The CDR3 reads CASSDGLNNSPLHF. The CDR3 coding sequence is TGTGCCAGCAGCGACGGACTGAATAATTCACCCCTCCACTTT.

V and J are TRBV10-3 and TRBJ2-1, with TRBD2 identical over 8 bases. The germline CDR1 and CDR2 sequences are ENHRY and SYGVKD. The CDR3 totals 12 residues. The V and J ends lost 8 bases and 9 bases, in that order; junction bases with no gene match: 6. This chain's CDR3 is CAIQEAGGEQFF. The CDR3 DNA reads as TGTGCCATCCAAGAGGCGGGGGGTGAGCAGTTCTTC.

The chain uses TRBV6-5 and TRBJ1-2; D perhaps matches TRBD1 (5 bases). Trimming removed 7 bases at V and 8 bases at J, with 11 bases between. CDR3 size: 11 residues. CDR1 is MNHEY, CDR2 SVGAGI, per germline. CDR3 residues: CASTQGGGYTF. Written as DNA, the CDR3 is TGTGCCAGCACCCAGGGTGGAGGCTACACCTTC.

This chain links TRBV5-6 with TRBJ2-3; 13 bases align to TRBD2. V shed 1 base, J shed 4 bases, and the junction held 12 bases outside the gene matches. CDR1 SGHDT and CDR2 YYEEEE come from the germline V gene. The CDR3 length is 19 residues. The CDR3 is CASSLLLAGGLGGPDTQYF. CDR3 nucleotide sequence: TGTGCCAGCAGCTTGCTACTAGCGGGGGGGCTGGGAGGACCAGATACGCAGTATTTT.

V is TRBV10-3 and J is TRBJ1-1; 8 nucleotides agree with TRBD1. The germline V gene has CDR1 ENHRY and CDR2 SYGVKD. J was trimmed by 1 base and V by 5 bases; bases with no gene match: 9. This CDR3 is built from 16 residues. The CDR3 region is CAISTGQGKANTEAFF. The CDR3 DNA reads TGTGCCATCAGTACTGGACAGGGAAAAGCGAACACTGAAGCTTTCTTT.

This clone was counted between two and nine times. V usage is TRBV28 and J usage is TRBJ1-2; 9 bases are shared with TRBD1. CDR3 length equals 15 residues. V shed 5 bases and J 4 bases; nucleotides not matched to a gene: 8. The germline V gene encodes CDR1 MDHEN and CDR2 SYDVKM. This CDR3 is CASSRDRERGYGYTF. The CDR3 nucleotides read TGTGCCAGCAGTCGGGACAGGGAGAGGGGCTATGGCTACACCTTC.